This T cell receptor beta chain was sequenced during a study of T cell responses to AZD1222 COVID-19 vaccine. Method: immunoSEQ multiplex PCR; TCRdb's copy keeps in-frame clones and lacks some. The sample carries 150,000 to 200,000 clones, around 90% recorded once. This CDR3 is 16 amino acids long. Trimming at V came to 3 bases and at J to 4 bases, leaving 9 bases not matched to a gene. CDR1 and CDR2 (germline): MDHEN, SYDVKM. On this clone itself: Its cognate antigen is unknown.

Regarding the study as a whole: Only 5 or 6 individuals given AZD1222 were seropositive at baseline. Spike-specific TCR breadth and depth were elevated following two AZD1222 doses. Clonal diversity may have been underestimated, and the donors were mostly white British, with more females than males.

The chain recombines TRBV28 with TRBJ2-1, with 7 bases fitting TRBD2. The origin of this receptor is an adult who received the AZD1222 COVID-19 vaccine. The sample consisted of peripheral blood, taken 28 days after the second AZD1222 dose. For the CDR3, the DNA is TGTGCCAGCAGTTTTAGACTAGCAAGGGCTTACAATGAGCAGTTCTTC. Translating gives CASSFRLARAYNEQFF.